One TCR beta chain is described in this entry. Antigen unknown. The data stem from a study of immune evolution from preneoplasia to lung adenocarcinoma. Study-level findings and limits: Normal lung had highest clonality; later lesions appeared denser, more diverse. T cell clonality was higher in KRAS-mutant than EGFR-mutant or wild-type nodules.

Deletions cut 6 bases from V and 6 bases from J, with 11 bases between. This CDR3 is built from 13 residues. Germline V gene data show CDR1 as SGHAT and CDR2 as FQDESV (reference sequence). H&E slides confirmed each diagnosis, reviewed by two pathologists independently. Premalignant or tumor cells were enriched by macro-dissection after pathologic assessment. Using immunoSEQ multiplex PCR, the repertoire was profiled, and TCRdb retains in-frame clones only, with some absent. This sample yields approximately 6,800 clones, of which 75% to 90% are seen a single time; approximately 4.8% belongs to the top ten.

The sequenced sample consisted of FFPE invasive lung adenocarcinoma tissue. V gene TRBV11-1 combines with J gene TRBJ1-4; D remains ambiguous. This TCR was sampled from a person aged 50 or older with lung adenocarcinoma. This CDR3 is CASRWTGDEKLFF. CDR3 sequence (DNA): TGTGCCAGCAGGTGGACGGGAGATGAAAAACTGTTTTTT.